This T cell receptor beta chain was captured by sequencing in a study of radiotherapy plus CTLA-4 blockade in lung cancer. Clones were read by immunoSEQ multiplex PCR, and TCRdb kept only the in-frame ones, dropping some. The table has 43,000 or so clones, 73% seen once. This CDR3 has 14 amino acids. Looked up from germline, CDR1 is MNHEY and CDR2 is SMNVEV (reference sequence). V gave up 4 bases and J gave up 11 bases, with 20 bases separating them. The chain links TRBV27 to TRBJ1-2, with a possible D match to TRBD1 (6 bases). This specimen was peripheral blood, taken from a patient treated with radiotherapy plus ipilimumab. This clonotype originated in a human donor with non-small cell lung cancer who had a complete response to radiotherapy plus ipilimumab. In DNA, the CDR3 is TGTGCCAGCAGTTCCCGTGGGACACCCGCGCGTTACACCTTC. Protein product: CASSSRGTPARYTF.